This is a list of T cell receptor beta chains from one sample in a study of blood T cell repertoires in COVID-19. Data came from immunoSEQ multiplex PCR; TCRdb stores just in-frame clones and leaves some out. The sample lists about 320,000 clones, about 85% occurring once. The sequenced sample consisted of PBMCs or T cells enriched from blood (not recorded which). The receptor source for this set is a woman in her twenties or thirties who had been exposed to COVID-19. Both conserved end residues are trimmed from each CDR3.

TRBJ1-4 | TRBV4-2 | ASSQDMGGNEKLF
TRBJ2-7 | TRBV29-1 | SVDSEGGVVNEQY
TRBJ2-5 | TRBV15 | ATSRGTGEETQY
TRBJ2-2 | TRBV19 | ASSMGAANTGELF
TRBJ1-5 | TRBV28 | ASSLQELSNQPQH
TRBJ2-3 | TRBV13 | ASSLLGGVNTDTQY
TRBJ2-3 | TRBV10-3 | AGRTGGDPTDTQY
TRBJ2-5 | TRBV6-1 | ASSEEKGLAATGTQY
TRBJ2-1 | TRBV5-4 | ASSLSGRAKDEQF
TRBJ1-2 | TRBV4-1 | ASSQDRQGTSYGYT
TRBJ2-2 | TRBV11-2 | ASSPRDGTGELF
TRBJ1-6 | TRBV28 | ASSFGGIGGTGSYNSPLH
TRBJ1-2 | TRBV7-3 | ASSFSRGDGYT
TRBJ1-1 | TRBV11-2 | ASSFRNTEAF
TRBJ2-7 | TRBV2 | ASSEDSLSYEQY
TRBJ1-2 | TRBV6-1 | ASSEGDRGRGYT
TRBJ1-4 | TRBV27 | ASLGAGMGEKLF
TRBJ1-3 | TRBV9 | ASSVEGTGVAAGNTIY
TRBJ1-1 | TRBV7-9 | ASSPSTEKTF
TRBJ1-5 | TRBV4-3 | ASSHFHRVPFQPQH
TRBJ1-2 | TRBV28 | ASSFNRGIYGYT
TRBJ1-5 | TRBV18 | ASSMGQGNQPQH
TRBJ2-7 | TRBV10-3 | AISVRVGNEQY
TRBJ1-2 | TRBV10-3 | AISELGGKYGYT
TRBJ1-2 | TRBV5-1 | ASSPASQGPAGYT
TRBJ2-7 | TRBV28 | ASTTGTGFFSYEQY
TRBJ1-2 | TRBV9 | ASAQGDYGYT
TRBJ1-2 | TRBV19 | ASSRWTVSDDYT
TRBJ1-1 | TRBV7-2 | ASSLEGQGNTEAF
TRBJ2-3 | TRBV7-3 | ASSFMAGAPDTQY
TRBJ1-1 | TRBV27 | ASSTRTGTEAF
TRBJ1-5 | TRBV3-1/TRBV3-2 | ASSGDPGQGPYSNQPQH
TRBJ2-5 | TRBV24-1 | ATSDREALQETQY
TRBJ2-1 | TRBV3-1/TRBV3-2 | ASSQIGGPRDEQF
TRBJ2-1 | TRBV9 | ASSVGSQTNEQF
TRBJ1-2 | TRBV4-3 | ASSQVTGPLGDGYT
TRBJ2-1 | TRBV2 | ASRKAGGSYNEQF
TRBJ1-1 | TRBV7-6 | ASSQLTGGNTEAF
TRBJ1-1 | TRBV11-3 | ASSFRPYTEAF
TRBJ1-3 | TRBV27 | ASWTGSGNTIY
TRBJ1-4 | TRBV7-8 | ATFGDRGRTTNEKLF
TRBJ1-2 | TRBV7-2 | ASSLAQNYGYT
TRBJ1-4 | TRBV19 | ASSLGTSNEKLF
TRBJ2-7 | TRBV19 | ASSLPGTGALYEQY
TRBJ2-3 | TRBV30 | AWSVGLTDTQY
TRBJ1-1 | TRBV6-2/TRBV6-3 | ASSQNPAQMKNTEAF
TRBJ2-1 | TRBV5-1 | ASSLADRGNNEQF
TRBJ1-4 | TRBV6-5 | ASSIHRGPFR
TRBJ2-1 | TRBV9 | ASSVGSGRTYEQF
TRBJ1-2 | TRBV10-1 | ASSSRLGDGYT
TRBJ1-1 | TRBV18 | ASSSRTGTNTEAF
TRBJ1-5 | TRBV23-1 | ASSQSISGYNQPQH
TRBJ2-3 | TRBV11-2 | ASSPGTSHLYTDTQY
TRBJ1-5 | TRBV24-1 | ATSSGQVNNQPQH